The TCR beta chain under discussion was sequenced for a study of cytomegalovirus exposure and HLA in healthy donors. There are a few counts of this clone. Its specificity is unknown. Study findings and constraints: Cytomegalovirus association was assigned to approximately 160 TCR beta chains. The classifier reportedly diagnosed cytomegalovirus status with high sensitivity and specificity. It was in a later analysis that TCR association rates were seen to vary by HLA locus, highest for DRB1 and lowest for HLA-C.

V was cut by 1 base and J by 8 bases, with 8 bases left in between. The CDR3 totals 11 residues. CDR1 and CDR2 (germline): SQVTM, ANQGSEA. The PCR had 60 Vbeta and 13 Jbeta primers. Using immunoSEQ multiplex PCR, the repertoire was profiled, and TCRdb retains in-frame clones only, with some absent. The profile shows about 99,000 clones, over 9% of them singletons. The sequence derives from a man aged 35-49 years in good health and CMV-seropositive. This chain joins TRBV29-1 and TRBJ1-1; D unresolved. Material: PBMCs. CDR3 nucleotides: TGCAGCGTTGAAGTCTTCCGGGAAGCTTTCTTT. This translates into CSVEVFREAFF. The variable domain in full, completed from reference TRBV29-1 and TRBJ1-1, reads SAVISQKPSRDICQRGTSLTIQCQVDSQVTMMFWYRQQPGQSLTLIATANQGSEATYESGFVIDKFPISRPNLTFSTLTVSNMSPEDSSIYLCSVEVFREAFFGQGTRLTVV.